This T cell receptor beta chain appears in the sequencing data of a study of shared clonotypes between healthy human individuals (dated by TCRdb to 2018 to 2020). Background on the whole study: Two women and three men aged 18 to 49 years were included in the cohort. Per donor, three plates each were used for CD4 naive and CD4 memory, two for CD8 naive, and one for CD8 memory. To estimate repertoire size and how much clonotype sharing occurs between individuals, the study deeply sequenced the blood TCR repertoires of several healthy adults. Libraries were prepared and TCR repertoires were sequenced by different laboratories using diverse techniques, in order to increase sequencing depth and limit assay-specific biases. Each donor's leukapheresis produced roughly between about 0.85 and 10 billion PBMCs. Results the study describes overall, beyond this receptor: Based on pairwise subsampling, the degree of clonotype sharing among donors was expected to be affected by sequencing depth. The small number of donors limited the genetic and exposure-history diversity represented. Sampling was limited to blood, and TCR repertoires in tissue likely differ from TCR repertoires in blood. Across four donors, roughly 5% of naive CD4, roughly 3.4% of naive CD8, about 2% of memory CD4, and about 0.44% of memory CD8 clonotypes were shared. Rarefaction of sorted-subset datasets indicated incomplete sequencing despite the large sequencing depth. Larger estimated clonotype richness was generally found for naive subsets than for memory subsets. Compared with non-shared clonotypes, clonotypes shared by all four sorted-subset donors had higher generation probabilities.

Using the deep immunoSEQ assay, TCR CDR3 regions were amplified from genomic DNA by multiplex PCR. Extracted genomic DNA from each cell subset was spread evenly across all wells of several immunoSEQ 96-well plates, with each plate serving as a replicate. Each replicate PCR for sorted subsets received about 210 ng genomic DNA, equal to about 30,000 T cell genomes. Purified libraries were quantified with a Qubit 3.0 fluorometer, sized on a Bioanalyzer 2100, and re-quantified with the KAPA Library Quantification kit. A separate single-read 150-cycle Illumina NextSeq 550 flow cell was used to sequence each immunoSEQ 96-well plate. On the study's bioinformatics: Because only junctional sequences without quality scores were contained in the immunoSEQ output, filtering matching that applied to full-length reads could not be performed. Sequences were annotated with PyIR, a Python wrapper for IgBLAST v1.9, and V/J genes and CDR3 were assigned using IMGT germline references. Reads were filtered out if the reads had weak V/J assignments (E-value above 1e-6), no CDR3, stop codons, out-of-frame junctions, or ambiguous translated residues. A V3J clonotype was defined by an identical inferred V gene, J gene, and CDR3 amino acid sequence. To compute the percentage overlap between repertoires, the number of shared unique clonotypes was divided by the size of the smaller repertoire. Repertoire richness was assessed with RTK rarefaction, the Chao1 estimator, and Recon v2.1 estimates of unobserved clonotypes. OLGA was used to compute generation probabilities for all TCRbeta clonotypes that the gDNA method yielded from a handful of donors. TCRdb took this table from immuneACCESS and kept in-frame rearrangements with V and J called. Such tables lack part of the clones; where checked against another copy, unresolved V genes explain under half of the gap, and the rest is unexplained. The V and J calls and the clone size are those of that table, but D and trimming were determined from the DNA. The sample records over 850,000 clones, approximately 80% of which are singletons. The ten largest clonotypes hold 0.61% of the sample.

The donors were healthy, HIV-negative adults who had no recently reported acute infections or vaccinations. All donors were Caucasian adults living in Nashville, Tennessee, USA. Magnetic negative selection was used to enrich CD4+ T cells, after which naive cells were positively selected on CD45RA and the negative fraction became the memory subset. After blood collection by leukapheresis, PBMCs were isolated using Ficoll-Histopaque density gradient centrifugation and then cryopreserved in the vapor phase of liquid nitrogen. Purity and quantity of every magnetically sorted T cell population were checked by analytical flow cytometry. Each sorted fraction had its genomic DNA isolated and then quantified by UV absorbance on a Nanodrop 2000c. About this clone: Its antigen is unknown. Nothing much larger sits one base from this clone, and base qualities are not available.

The TCR was taken from a man between 18 and 29 years old in good health. Some clones in this sample may be carry-over from other donors' samples. Sequenced input: memory CD4+ T cells from PBMCs. The cell subset or site label for this specimen denotes: CD45RA-negative fraction.

The CDR3 region reads CASSQDSYNEQFF. The nucleotide sequence is TGCGCCAGCAGCCAAGATTCCTACAATGAGCAGTTCTTC. The rearranged segments are TRBV4-3 and TRBJ2-1; the D gene is unclear. From the cysteine through the phenylalanine, the CDR3 covers 13 amino acids. Of the read, only the CDR3 DNA is kept; its 39 bases are in frame from base 1. Taken from the germline V gene, the CDR1 and CDR2 loops are LGHNA and YSLEER. Trimming at the junction amounts to 0 bases on V and 1 base on J, and the germline ends lie 1 base apart.